This T cell receptor (beta chain) was retrieved from a study of cytomegalovirus exposure and HLA in healthy donors (dated by TCRdb to the late 2010s). For context, the study as a whole: An earlier analysis of approximately 640 of the donors reported 250 to 300 Gb of sequence data and about 100 million unique TCR beta sequences from 150 million to 200 million T cells. The study profiled the T cell repertoires of some 610 subjects by immunosequencing and related them to cytomegalovirus serostatus. The study aimed to test whether signatures of past pathogen exposure could be identified by cataloging public T cell receptors. Among a few hundred genotyped donors of the cohort, an average of around 240,000 unique TCR beta nucleotide sequences were sequenced per donor, about a sixth of them non-productive. An early release covering roughly 640 HLA-typed donors comprised approximately 290 gigabases of sequencing data and 65 million to 100 million unique TCR sequences. In a later genetic analysis, genome-wide SNP genotypes for 398 of the 666 donors were used, and that subset was treated as a discovery cohort. A handful of DR-DQ haplotypes were treated as single units for association and clustering because of strong linkage in the cohort. In an earlier analysis of around 540 of the donors, high-throughput TCR beta sequencing was used to judge whether each TCR beta V gene segment behaved as functional or pseudogenic. A later analysis re-analyzed previously published TCR beta repertoires from 550 to 700 donors and added high-resolution HLA genotyping to study TCR occurrence patterns. Donor age, sex, ethnicity and CMV serostatus were compiled together with the repertoire data. Besides the first cohort of roughly 640 subjects, a separate validation cohort made up of 120 different subjects was used. Class I and class II HLA loci were covered by the typing at four-digit resolution. Every discovery cohort repertoire had been produced on one sequencing platform. Of the roughly 430 genotyped donors, 65% to 90% fell in the genetic ancestry cluster associated with self-reported Caucasian donors. Rather than drawing on any new phenotypic data, the later analysis identified candidate immune exposures from TCR beta sequences and the way those sequences occurred across donors. The number of typed donors differed by locus: about 620-640 for A, B, C, DRB1 and DQB1; approximately 530 for DQA1; 606 for DPA1; and some 450 for DPB1. High-throughput TCR immunosequencing, statistical association of individual TCRs with disease status, and machine learning were combined to predict cytomegalovirus infection status.

The germline V gene yields SGHRS for CDR1 and YFSETQ for CDR2. Unmatched junction bases come to 8, with V trimmed by 7 bases and J by 5 bases. The CDR3 measures 14 amino acids from cysteine to phenylalanine. CDR3 DNA is the only sequence kept; it has 42 bases, read in frame from the first base. Library creation used the immunoSEQ multiplex PCR assay. For the multiplex PCR, a mixture combining 60 forward primers for TCR Vbeta segments and 13 reverse primers for TCR Jbeta segments was used. A multiplex PCR assay on genomic DNA amplified the CDR3 region of rearranged TCR beta genes. Amplified TCR beta libraries were sequenced as 87-base-pair reads on the Illumina HiSeq System. The original pipeline was this. A later analysis tallied around 87 million unique TCR beta chains across the 600 to 700 repertoires, and around 9.9 million of those chains were shared by two or more donors. Raw reads were error-corrected and collapsed into unique sequences with a nearest-neighbor algorithm that merged closely related sequences to remove PCR and sequencing errors. To assign V, D and J gene segments, CDR3 sequences were aligned to IMGT reference sequences. For a sequence to be retained, a match of at least six nucleotides was required to both a V gene segment and a J gene segment. A rearrangement was called productive if the CDR3 had no stop codons and remained in frame with V and J, and every other rearrangement was called non-productive. Following IMGT convention, CDR3 was defined as the stretch from the second conserved V-encoded cysteine to the conserved J-encoded phenylalanine. The earlier analysis of about 570 of the donors excluded any sequence lacking an unambiguous match to a single V gene segment. In an earlier analysis of 587 of the donors, V segments were called functional above 56.7% productive rearrangements and were called segregating when the between-donor standard deviation exceeded 5%. A statistical classification framework was built for diagnosing cytomegalovirus status from the catalog of TCR beta chain sequences. In a later analysis, TCR nucleotide sequences were compared against IMGT/GENE-DB human TR gene sequences so that V and J genes could be assigned. In a later analysis, CDR3 sequences and most-parsimonious VDJ recombination scenarios were assigned using the TCRdist pipeline. A later analysis defined each TCR beta chain by its CDR3 amino acid sequence plus V-gene family, and excluded reads lacking a unique V-gene family. A later analysis removed 600 or so highly shared, low-generation-probability nucleotide sequences to deal with suspected cross-contamination and a sequencing artifact. A later analysis calculated a clonal expansion index for each public chain from normalized within-repertoire ranks of inferred template counts. A later analysis computed generation probabilities with a VDJ recombination model fitted to out-of-frame rearrangements, and checked the results against IGoR. Hypergeometric tests were used in a later analysis to score TCR-TCR, TCR-HLA and TCR-CMV co-occurrence, with a repertoire-size bias correction applied to the TCR pairs. False discovery rates were estimated in a later analysis by permuting HLA or CMV assignments 20 times. In a later analysis, co-occurring TCRs were grouped using DBSCAN, and TCRdist sequence similarity was added for clustering within HLA-allele-positive subsets. Repertoires with fewer than 30,000 or more than 120,000 public chains were left out of co-occurrence clustering, as were a few repertoires with anomalous nucleotide sharing. TCRdb took this table from immuneACCESS and kept in-frame rearrangements with V and J called. Such tables lack part of the clones; where checked against another copy, unresolved V genes explain under half of the gap, and the rest is unexplained. Clone size and the V and J calls come from that table; the DNA yielded D and trimming. The sample has roughly 60,000 clones on record. Jointly, the top ten make up around 2.1% of the sample.

The investigation overall reported the following: In an earlier analysis of 587 of the donors, most TCR beta V segments appeared in productive rearrangements about 87% or about 30% of the time, broadly matching IMGT annotations. In both the original and validation cohorts, the classifier was reported to diagnose cytomegalovirus status with high specificity and sensitivity. A group of highly shared sequence variants was considered likely to be a technical artifact of the sequencing pipeline. Across donors, most TCR sequences were observed very rarely, whereas some public TCRs were present in many individuals. Because HLA typing was missing for some donors at each locus, association tests included only the typed subset. Presence/absence analyses assumed roughly uniform sequencing depth across donors, an assumption that may not hold. In a later analysis, the rate of TCR association differed among HLA loci, with DRB1 alleles having the most associated TCRs and HLA-C alleles having the fewest. The 87-base-pair reads could not distinguish some IMGT-functional V segments, including TRBV6-2 and TRBV6-3, so those segments were excluded. A later analysis reported that several top co-occurrence clusters appeared linked to parvovirus B19, influenza, CMV and Epstein-Barr virus. The earlier analysis of approximately 560 of the donors excluded roughly 17 rarely observed V segments, including chromosome 9 orphons, because counts were too low. The authors suggested that the approach could potentially be extended to other disease states and immunological phenotypes. In a later analysis, HLA-associated TCR beta chains showed more clonal expansion and lower generation probabilities than non-associated chains that were equally common. An association between a missense DCLRE1C variant and V-gene and J-gene trimming of TCR beta chains was found in a later genetic analysis and replicated in an independent cohort. Most CMV-associated TCR beta chains appeared to be HLA-restricted in a later analysis, and the HLA associations seemed to be driven largely by CMV exposure. A few of the identified cytomegalovirus-associated TCR beta chains were confirmed in vitro to be specific for cytomegalovirus antigens. This cohort had only TCR beta chains sequenced, and the lack of alpha or paired-chain data limited which features could be detected. The only immune exposure information available for the cohort was CMV serostatus. Linkage disequilibrium might explain the correlated functional status among segregating V segments, but an unknown experimental factor could not be excluded. Compared with the roughly 720-donor mean, donors in an Asian-associated ancestry cluster had fewer N-insertions in productive TCRs, according to a later genetic analysis. Assigning TCR associations to individual alleles was difficult when HLA alleles, especially DR and DQ, strongly co-occurred. Specific HLA alleles were associated with 15,000 to 20,000 TCR beta sequences at a false discovery rate of 0.05 in a later analysis. A further reported finding was that TCR beta sequences accurately predicted the HLA-A and HLA-B alleles for most subjects in the first cohort. The study listed 164 TCR beta chains as associated with cytomegalovirus.

With respect to this clone: There is no known antigen for this receptor.

The cohort consisted of 600 to 700 healthy bone marrow donors. At the time of sampling, every cohort member was nominally healthy, though immune exposures that went unrecorded were likely present. The donor was CMV seronegative and was included in the group of under 450 seronegative cohort members. A peripheral blood sample was collected from each donor, and TCR beta sequencing was performed on peripheral blood mononuclear cells. Genomic DNA extraction from the blood cell samples was performed with the Qiagen DNeasy Blood Extraction Kit. The source material was PBMCs. This sequence uses TRBV5-1 and TRBJ2-1; 8 bases in the junction line up with TRBD1. The TCR comes from a woman aged 18-35 years in good health and CMV-seronegative. The sequence in DNA is TGCGCCAGCGGGACACAGGGGGTCCACAATGAGCAGTTCTTC. This encodes CASGTQGVHNEQFF.